This T cell receptor (beta chain) derives from a study of human T cells and chemical hapten exposure. Study-wide results and caveats: The immune response of these alopecia patients might not match healthy individuals'. DPC sensitization produced no change in TCRs with frequency above 1 in 1000.

Germline V gene sequence: CDR1 DFQATT, CDR2 SNEGSKA (reference sequence). The CDR3 contains 14 residues. With V trimmed by 0 bases and J by 4 bases, 2 bases remained unmatched. This clonotype was counted once. Its antigen is unidentified. Each CDR3 protein is one row after TCRdb ran MiXCR on the RACE reads. Among some 70,000 distinct CDR3 sequences listed, approximately 11% were seen once. Time point described: pre-sensitization, week 0. Noted treatment: therapeutic diphenylcyclopropenone sensitization with weekly scalp DPC. The study drew its donors from alopecia patients who were 18 to 70 years old and suitable for DPC. Whole blood, unfractionated, served as the material for total RNA extraction.

The sequencing here drew on whole blood, taken in connection with sensitization to the hapten diphenylcyclopropenone (DPC). The chain recombines TRBV20-1 with TRBJ2-5; 10 bases map to TRBD2. The receptor's source is a woman between 45 and 65 years old with alopecia areata. Some clones in this sample may be carry-over from other donors' samples. CDR3 in DNA: TGCAGTGCTAGAGATAGGACTAGCGGAGAGACCCAGTACTTC. Residues: CSARDRTSGETQYF.